The clone carrying this T cell receptor (beta chain) was detected once. V was clipped by 4 bases and J by 10 bases; unmatched bases: 6. Per germline, CDR1 SGHAT and CDR2 FQNNGV. The CDR3 sequence is 15 residues long. In the authors' methods: Amplification from reference gene primers served as the basis for estimated nucleated cell counts. The assay was immunoSEQ multiplex PCR, and TCRdb's table has in-frame clones only and misses some. Clone size and V and J calls were adopted from that table, with D and trimming inferred from the DNA. The repertoire consists of around 84,000 clones, with about 86% occurring once and the leading ten covering less than 40%. The record originates from a study of blood T cell repertoires in COVID-19. Study as a whole: Donors in the United States, Italy and Spain gave samples during acute or convalescent COVID-19. The analysed material was cDNA or gDNA that came from T cells, B-cell-depleted T cells, or PBMCs.

This TCR derives from an elderly man with active or convalescent COVID-19. The V call is TRBV11-2, the J call TRBJ2-1, with 14 nucleotides matching TRBD2. Source material: peripheral blood. CDR3 in amino acids: CASSSKGLAGAEQFF. Written as DNA, the CDR3 is TGTGCCAGCAGCTCCAAGGGACTAGCGGGAGCCGAGCAGTTCTTC.